Listed here are 4 T cell receptor beta chains from one sample, sequenced in a study of CD8+ T cells in alopecia areata. The sequencing template was cDNA reverse transcribed from extracted RNA. Using immunoSEQ multiplex PCR, the repertoire was profiled, and TCRdb retains in-frame clones only, with some absent. The sample carries 130,000 to 150,000 clones, approximately 49% recorded once. The sample was CD4+ T cells sorted from blood, taken at week 0. The receptors derive from a human donor with alopecia areata.

Regarding this clone: The sample has other DNA sequences that encode this CDR3 too. This chain connects TRBV6-5 to TRBJ2-3, with 9 bases lining up with TRBD2. The CDR3 has 15 amino acids. With V trimmed by 0 bases and J by 4 bases, 2 bases remained unmatched. In germline, CDR1 is MNHEY, CDR2 SVGAGI. CDR3 nucleotides: TGTGCCAGCAGTTACTCGGGACTAGCCTCAGATACGCAGTATTTT. Protein: CASSYSGLASDTQYF.

The V gene is TRBV2, the J gene TRBJ2-3; 12 nucleotides line up with TRBD2. V lost 6 bases and J lost 5; bases outside the gene matches: 6. The CDR3 has 15 amino acids. Germline values: CDR1 SNHLY, CDR2 FYNNEI. The CDR3 bases are TGTGCCAGCAGGTCCCTAGCGGGAGGGAAAGATACGCAGTATTTT. Translation: CASRSLAGGKDTQYF.

This clone has only a few counts. This chain joins TRBV11-1 and TRBJ2-5; the D gene is possibly TRBD1 (6 bases). CDR1 and CDR2 (germline): SGHAT, FQDESV (reference sequence). V lost 5 bases and J lost 4, with 8 bases in between. This CDR3 is 12 amino acids long. CDR3 residues: CASSQQGETQYF. DNA for the CDR3: TGTGCCAGCAGCCAACAGGGAGAGACCCAGTACTTC.

This clone has at least ten counts. This sequence joins TRBV29-1 and TRBJ2-1; 7 bases fit TRBD2. Germline lookup yields CDR1 SQVTM and CDR2 ANQGSEA. V lost 7 bases to trimming and J lost 8 bases; unmatched junction nucleotides: 5. The CDR3 loop spans 11 amino acids. CDR3 nucleotides: TGCAGCGCGACTAGCACGGATGAGCAGTTCTTC. Translating it yields CSATSTDEQFF.